The 7 T cell receptor beta chains below all came from one sample that was sequenced in a study of regulatory T cells in long-lasting Graves disease. The time point: newly diagnosed GD, antithyroid drugs for less than 3 months. Researchers made the TCR library from RNA that was extracted from PBMCs. The TCR beta library used iRepertoire HTBI primers with Arm-PCR amplification of CDR3. TCRdb re-called the multiplex PCR reads through MiXCR, storing one row per CDR3 protein. The data contain a few hundred thousand distinct CDR3 sequences, around 16% of them singletons. The sample was also linked to a second study, of T cells in Graves' hyperthyroidism and ophthalmopathy.

The sample consisted of peripheral blood mononuclear cells (PBMCs), taken at new diagnosis, from a patient treated with antithyroid drugs. The receptor set was obtained from a woman aged 40 to 50 with Graves disease.

This clonotype was recorded at least ten times. The rearrangement joins TRBV11-2 to TRBJ2-7; the D call may be TRBD1 or TRBD2 (5 bases each). CDR3 length equals 16 residues. Trimming left V 4 bases short and J 5 bases short, with 21 bases between. Germline loops: CDR1 SGHAT, CDR2 FQNNGV. CDR3 region: CASSSRARVWGNEQYF. CDR3 nucleotides: TGTGCCAGCAGCTCTCGCGCTAGGGTGTGGGGGAACGAGCAGTACTTC.

The table lists this clonotype with many counts. V usage is TRBV12-3 or TRBV12-4 and J usage is TRBJ2-6, with a possible D match to TRBD2 (5 bases). V lost 2 bases to trimming and J lost 0 bases, with 17 bases between them. This CDR3 has 19 amino acids. The DNA for the CDR3 is TGTGCCAGCAGTTTAAGGGTATTTTGGGAGAACTCTGGGGCCAACGTCCTGACTTTC. Its translation is CASSLRVFWENSGANVLTF.

For this clonotype: Since no conserved phenylalanine or tryptophan closes the CDR3, a read error is the likely cause. This sequence joins TRBV24-1 and TRBJ2-7, with 7 positions matching TRBD1. J lost 2 bases, V lost 4 bases, and 7 bases had no gene match. CDR1 and CDR2 (germline): KGHDR, SFDVKD. This CDR3 is built from 15 residues. The CDR3 sequence: CATSESGTEPYEQYL. As DNA, the CDR3 is TGTGCCACCAGTGAGTCCGGGACAGAGCCCTACGAGCAGTACCTC.

This clonotype was counted a few times. The gene calls are TRBV5-5 and TRBJ1-2; D is perhaps TRBD1 (5 bases). Germline values: CDR1 SGHKS, CDR2 YYEKEE (reference sequence). V lost 7 bases and J lost 2, with 9 bases in between. The CDR3 loop spans 12 amino acids. Here the CDR3 reads CASGTYNYGYTF. CDR3 nucleotides: TGTGCCAGCGGGACTTACAACTATGGCTACACCTTC.

This clonotype was picked up many times. Written as DNA, the CDR3 is TGTGCCAGCAGTCCCACCGGGGGGGTTCGCAGAAACACCATATATTTT. Residues: CASSPTGGVRRNTIYF. This chain links TRBV12-3 or TRBV12-4 with TRBJ1-3, with D perhaps matching TRBD1 (5 bases). The CDR3 runs 16 residues. Trimming stripped 5 bases from V and 5 bases from J, with 19 bases between.

V and J are TRBV29-1 and TRBJ2-3; 7 positions match TRBD1. With V trimmed by 7 bases and J by 6 bases, 22 bases remained unmatched. The CDR3 has 17 residues. Germline assignment: CDR1 SQVTM and CDR2 ANQGSEA. CDR3 region: CSGETGIKLVRGDTQYF. The CDR3 bases are TGCAGCGGGGAGACAGGGATAAAACTAGTTAGGGGCGATACGCAGTATTTT.

The chain recombines TRBV19 with TRBJ2-1, with a tentative D call TRBD2 (6 bases). The CDR3 sequence is 17 residues long. Germline loops: CDR1 LNHDA, CDR2 SQIVND (reference sequence). With 4 bases removed from V and 5 bases from J, the gap between germline ends came to 21 bases. CDR3 protein: CASSTKAGGGLHNEQFF. CDR3 coding DNA: TGTGCCAGTAGTACCAAAGCCGGGGGAGGTCTCCACAATGAGCAGTTCTTC.